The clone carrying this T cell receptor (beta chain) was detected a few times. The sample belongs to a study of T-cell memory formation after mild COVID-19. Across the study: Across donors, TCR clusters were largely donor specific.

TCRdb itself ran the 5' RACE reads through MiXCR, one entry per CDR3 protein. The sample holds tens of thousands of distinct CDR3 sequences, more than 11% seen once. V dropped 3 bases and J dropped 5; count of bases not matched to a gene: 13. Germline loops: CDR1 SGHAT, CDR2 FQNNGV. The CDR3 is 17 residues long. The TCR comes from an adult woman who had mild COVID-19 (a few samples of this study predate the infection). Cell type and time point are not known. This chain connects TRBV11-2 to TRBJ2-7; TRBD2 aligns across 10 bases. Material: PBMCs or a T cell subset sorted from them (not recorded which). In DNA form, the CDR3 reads TGTGCCAGCAGCTTGTGGACTAGCGGAGAACTAAGGGACGAGCAGTACTTC. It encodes CASSLWTSGELRDEQYF.